These 32 T cell receptor beta chains came from one sample sequenced in a study of blood T cell repertoires in COVID-19. The assay was immunoSEQ multiplex PCR, and TCRdb's table has in-frame clones only and misses some. The profile shows 150,000 to 200,000 clones, approximately 79% of them singletons. Material: PBMCs or T cells enriched from blood (not recorded which). The source is a woman aged 70 to 79 in a cohort exposed to, infected with or recovered from COVID-19 (not recorded which).

This rearrangement joins TRBV7-9 to TRBJ2-6, with TRBD1 matching over 10 bases. The J segment lost 0 bases and the V segment lost 5 bases, leaving 7 bases of the junction unmatched. Germline loops: CDR1 SEHNR, CDR2 FQNEAQ (reference sequence). CDR3 length: 18 residues. CDR3 in DNA: TGTGCCAGCAGCCACAGGACAGGGGGAAACTCTGGGGCCAACGTCCTGACTTTC. Translating it yields CASSHRTGGNSGANVLTF.

This chain joins TRBV3-1 (or the pseudogene TRBV3-2) and TRBJ2-7, with a weak D call TRBD2 (5 bases). Germline-derived CDR1 and CDR2 are LGHDT and YNNKEL (reference sequence). The V gene lost 4 bases and the J gene lost 1 base, with 11 bases spanning the gap. CDR3 length equals 14 residues. CDR3 sequence (DNA): TGTGCCAGCAGCCCTGTCCTAGCATCCTACGAGCAGTACTTC. Translated, it gives CASSPVLASYEQYF.

This clone was counted between two and nine times. The rearrangement uses TRBV11-3 and TRBJ2-1; 7 nucleotides agree with TRBD2. Germline-derived CDR1 and CDR2 are SGHNT and YENEEA. Losses at the gene ends were 4 bases for V and 3 bases for J; bases not matched to a gene: 0. CDR3 length: 13 residues. In nucleotides, the CDR3 is TGTGCCAGCAGCTCTAGCGGCTACAATGAGCAGTTCTTC. Amino acids: CASSSSGYNEQFF.

This rearrangement joins TRBV2 to TRBJ2-7; 14 nucleotides match TRBD2. Unmatched junction bases numbered 6, after V lost 6 bases and J lost 8 bases. CDR3 length: 14 amino acids. Germline CDR1 reads SNHLY; CDR2 reads FYNNEI. In nucleotides, the CDR3 is TGTGCCAGCAGCGGGACTAGCGGGAGCAAAAAGCAGTACTTC. This gives the protein CASSGTSGSKKQYF.

This chain uses TRBV27 with TRBJ1-5; D remains unclear. CDR3 length equals 14 residues. In germline, CDR1 is MNHEY, CDR2 SMNVEV (reference sequence). Between the trimmed V and J ends, which lost 4 bases and 9 bases, there was a span of 16 bases. CDR3 protein: CASSYQARGWPQHF. For the CDR3, the DNA is TGTGCCAGCAGTTACCAGGCCCGGGGTTGGCCCCAGCATTTT.

CDR3 bases: TGTGCCAGCAGCACGACAGGTTCCTACGAGCAGTACTTC. As protein: CASSTTGSYEQYF. The chain links TRBV7-9 to TRBJ2-7; tentatively, D is TRBD1 (6 bases). The V gene lost 5 bases and the J gene lost 1 base, with 9 bases spanning the gap. The CDR3 has 13 amino acids. Germline assignment: CDR1 SEHNR and CDR2 FQNEAQ (reference sequence). Using reference TRBV7-9 and TRBJ2-7 for the parts outside the CDR3, the full variable domain is DTGVSQNPRHKITKRGQNVTFRCDPISEHNRLYWYRQTLGQGPEFLTYFQNEAQLEKSRLLSDRFSAERPKGSFSTLEIQRTEQGDSAMYLCASSTTGSYEQYFGPGTRLTVT.

The chain is built from TRBV9 and TRBJ2-1, with TRBD2 as a possible D gene (5 bases). The CDR3 runs 15 residues. CDR1 is SGDLS, CDR2 YYNGEE, per germline. V dropped 0 bases and J dropped 2 bases, with 9 bases sitting between them. CDR3 sequence (DNA): TGTGCCAGCAGCGTAGGAACTAGTCCCTACAATGAGCAGTTCTTC. Translation gives CASSVGTSPYNEQFF.

This clone was detected once. This rearrangement joins TRBV5-5 to TRBJ1-5; D not resolved. CDR3 size: 13 residues. The germline V gene has CDR1 SGHKS and CDR2 YYEKEE (reference sequence). The germline V and J ends were trimmed by 3 bases and 3 bases, with 7 bases remaining between them. This chain's CDR3 is CASSSRTNQPQHF. CDR3 coding DNA: TGTGCCAGCAGCTCGCGTACCAATCAGCCCCAGCATTTT.

In this sample, this clone turned up once. The V gene is TRBV29-1, the J gene TRBJ1-2; TRBD1 matches 7 bases. The CDR3 length is 16 residues. J lost 1 base, V lost 3 bases, and 11 bases had no gene match. Germline V gene sequence: CDR1 SQVTM, CDR2 ANQGSEA. CDR3 nucleotides: TGCAGCGTTGACAGGGGGGCCCGAGGGGTTAACTATGGCTACACCTTC. Its translation: CSVDRGARGVNYGYTF.

This chain connects TRBV11-3 to TRBJ2-5; 9 positions agree with TRBD2. The CDR3 has 15 amino acids. Germline CDR1 SGHNT, CDR2 YENEEA. V shed 5 bases and J 2 bases; nucleotides not matched to a gene: 6. In DNA form, the CDR3 reads TGTGCCAGCAGCCCGGGGACTAGCAGACAAGAGACCCAGTACTTC. This encodes CASSPGTSRQETQYF.

The V and J genes are TRBV19 and TRBJ2-2, with a possible D match to TRBD1 (5 bases). The CDR3 is 15 residues long. Germline V CDR1 and CDR2: LNHDA, SQIVND (reference sequence). The V end lost 2 bases, the J end lost 2 bases, and 9 bases lay between the germline ends. CDR3 DNA: TGTGCCAGTAGTATATGGCAGGGAAACACCGGGGAGCTGTTTTTT. It codes for CASSIWQGNTGELFF.

This chain joins TRBV7-2 and TRBJ2-2; 7 bases are shared with TRBD1. Germline trimming cut 5 bases from V and 6 bases from J; bases unmatched to any gene: 9. Germline V gene data show CDR1 as SGHTA and CDR2 as FQGNSA. This CDR3 has 15 amino acids. The CDR3, as DNA: TGTGCCAGCAGCCCGCCGACAGGGTACCCCGGGGAGCTGTTTTTT. Protein product: CASSPPTGYPGELFF.

This clone was detected a few times. V gene TRBV6-5 combines with J gene TRBJ1-1, with D possibly matching TRBD1 (5 bases). This CDR3 spans 14 amino acids. V lost 7 bases, J lost 8 bases, and 20 bases lay in between. Germline loops: CDR1 MNHEY, CDR2 SVGAGI. DNA for the CDR3: TGTGCCAGCACAAACTGGGGAACAGGTCTCGAAGCTTTCTTT. Encoded protein: CASTNWGTGLEAFF.

The genes are TRBV6-5 and TRBJ2-3; 12 nucleotides align to TRBD2. V gave up 5 bases and J gave up 3 bases; unmatched junction bases: 3. CDR3 length equals 15 residues. Germline V gives CDR1 MNHEY, CDR2 SVGAGI. For the CDR3, the DNA is TGTGCCAGCAGTCGGACTAGCGGGGAAACAGATACGCAGTATTTT. It encodes CASSRTSGETDTQYF.

V gene TRBV4-2 combines with J gene TRBJ1-2, with TRBD1 matching over 12 bases. This CDR3 contains 14 residues. Germline V gene data show CDR1 as LGHNA and CDR2 as YNFKEQ. V trimming: 4 bases; J trimming: 7 bases; junction bases outside the gene matches: 4. CDR3 residues: CASSRGTGGTGYTF. In DNA, the CDR3 is TGTGCCAGCAGCCGAGGGACAGGGGGCACTGGCTACACCTTC.

This rearrangement joins TRBV7-8 to TRBJ2-3, with 11 positions matching TRBD1. Germline trimming cut 7 bases from V and 6 bases from J; bases unmatched to any gene: 9. The CDR3 runs 15 residues. Germline lookup yields CDR1 SGHVS and CDR2 FQNEAQ. For the CDR3, the DNA is TGTGCCAGCAACTCTGGACAGGGGGCGTTTGATACGCAGTATTTT. Amino acid sequence: CASNSGQGAFDTQYF.

The CDR3 coding sequence is TGTGCCAGCAGCTTAGGGTCGCGCGGGAGCTACAATGAGCAGTTCTTC. It is translated as CASSLGSRGSYNEQFF. The chain carries TRBV11-2 and TRBJ2-1; TRBD2 aligns across 7 bases. In germline, CDR1 is SGHAT, CDR2 FQNNGV. The CDR3 length is 16 residues. With 1 base clipped from V and 3 bases from J, the junction kept 6 bases outside the gene matches.

The chain combines TRBV21-1 with TRBJ1-2. TRBV21-1 is a pseudogene segment. The CDR3 is 15 amino acids. CDR3 amino acids: CASSKEFREKYGYTF. The DNA of the CDR3 is TGTGCCAGCAGCAAAGAGTTCCGGGAAAAGTATGGCTACACCTTC.

In this sample, this clone turned up once. The chain is built from TRBV10-3 and TRBJ2-3, with 7 nucleotides matching TRBD2. Looked up from germline, CDR1 is ENHRY and CDR2 is SYGVKD. This CDR3 has 16 amino acids. The V segment lost 3 bases and the J segment 1 base; nucleotides outside the gene matches: 7. The CDR3 nucleotides read TGTGCCATCAGTGATTTACGGGAGGAACGCACAGATACGCAGTATTTT. Protein: CAISDLREERTDTQYF.

This clone was observed a handful of times. The chain combines TRBV5-5 with TRBJ1-2; D gene ambiguous. V shed 1 base and J shed 2 bases, with 15 bases lying between them. The CDR3 runs 16 residues. From germline, CDR1 is SGHKS and CDR2 YYEKEE (reference sequence). CDR3 in amino acids: CASSLTTASENYGYTF. CDR3 DNA sequence: TGTGCCAGCAGCTTGACGACTGCATCTGAGAACTATGGCTACACCTTC.

The genes are TRBV10-3 and TRBJ1-5, with D possibly being TRBD1 (5 bases). Germline CDR1 reads ENHRY; CDR2 reads SYGVKD. V lost 3 bases, J lost 5 bases, and 11 bases lay in between. The CDR3 runs 14 residues. CDR3 in amino acids: CAISDGGADQPQHF. Written as DNA, the CDR3 is TGTGCCATCAGTGACGGTGGGGCAGATCAGCCCCAGCATTTT.

The chain uses TRBV30 and TRBJ2-2; D is perhaps TRBD1 (5 bases). Germline values: CDR1 GTSNPN, CDR2 SVGIG (reference sequence). The CDR3 consists of 14 residues. Trimming took off 1 base at V and 6 bases at J, with 12 bases between the two ends. The CDR3 sequence is CAWSEGRAAGELFF. CDR3 in DNA: TGTGCCTGGAGTGAAGGCAGGGCGGCCGGGGAGCTGTTTTTT.

The chain joins TRBV5-4 to TRBJ2-5; 9 bases agree with TRBD2. Germline V lookup: CDR1 SGHNT, CDR2 YYREEE (reference sequence). This CDR3 comprises 16 residues. V shed 4 bases, J shed 0 bases, and the junction held 7 bases outside the gene matches. The CDR3 is CASSGGGVFHQETQYF. The CDR3 nucleotides are TGTGCCAGCAGCGGCGGGGGGGTGTTCCACCAAGAGACCCAGTACTTC.

J is TRBJ2-2 and V is TRBV6-2 or TRBV6-3, with TRBD1 identical over 7 bases. The CDR3 runs to 14 residues. The J segment lost 2 bases and the V segment lost 6 bases, leaving 3 bases of the junction unmatched. Germline-derived CDR1 and CDR2 are MNHEY and SVGEGT. The CDR3 is CASSRQGNTGELFF. Here the CDR3 DNA reads TGTGCCAGCAGCCGACAGGGAAACACCGGGGAGCTGTTTTTT.

The chain recombines TRBV3-1 (or the pseudogene TRBV3-2) with TRBJ2-1; 7 bases line up with TRBD1. The CDR3 loop spans 14 amino acids. Germline V gives CDR1 LGHDT, CDR2 YNNKEL (reference sequence). Germline trimming cut 4 bases from V and 8 bases from J; bases unmatched to any gene: 8. CDR3 in amino acids: CASSLRSDRDEQFF. The CDR3 DNA follows: TGTGCCAGCAGCCTACGTAGCGACAGGGATGAGCAGTTCTTC.

To note about this clone: This same CDR3 is encoded by further DNA sequences in the sample. The gene calls are TRBV28 and TRBJ1-2; no reliable D call. With 2 bases removed from V and 2 bases from J, the gap between germline ends came to 6 bases. The germline gives CDR1 MDHEN, CDR2 SYDVKM. The length of the CDR3 is 13 residues. The CDR3 DNA reads as TGTGCCAGCAGTTTACCGGGGAACTATGGCTACACCTTC. As protein: CASSLPGNYGYTF.

The table lists this clone with a few counts. The V gene is TRBV2, the J gene TRBJ1-5; possibly TRBD1 for D (5 bases). The V end lost 6 bases, the J end lost 2 bases, and 11 bases lay between the germline ends. Germline CDR1 is SNHLY and CDR2 is FYNNEI. The CDR3 is 14 residues long. The CDR3 loop reads CASSLRVGNQPQHF. CDR3 sequence (DNA): TGTGCCAGCAGCCTCAGGGTGGGCAATCAGCCCCAGCATTTT.

DNA of the CDR3: TGTGCCAGCAGCCATACTAGCGGGTGGGCAGATACGCAGTATTTT. As protein: CASSHTSGWADTQYF. V usage is TRBV7-2 and J usage is TRBJ2-3; TRBD2 aligns across 9 bases. J was trimmed by 4 bases and V by 5 bases; bases with no gene match: 7. The CDR3 is made up of 15 amino acids. CDR1 is SGHTA, CDR2 FQGNSA, per germline.

V and J are TRBV3-1 (or the pseudogene TRBV3-2) and TRBJ1-2; TRBD1 agrees at 10 bases. From germline, CDR1 is LGHDT and CDR2 YNNKEL (reference sequence). Trimming removed 3 bases from V and 4 bases from J; junction bases left unmatched: 2. The CDR3 extends over 14 amino acids. For the CDR3, the DNA is TGTGCCAGCAGCCACCGGACAGGGGGCTATGGCTACACCTTC. This sequence encodes CASSHRTGGYGYTF.

This chain uses TRBV7-2 with TRBJ1-2; 8 bases align to TRBD1. Unmatched junction bases numbered 12, after V lost 5 bases and J lost 7 bases. In germline, CDR1 is SGHTA, CDR2 FQGNSA. This CDR3 has 15 amino acids. The CDR3 nucleotides read TGTGCCAGCAGCCGGCAGGCAGGGGGCGATGGTGGCTACACCTTC. Amino acid sequence: CASSRQAGGDGGYTF.

This clone was counted a few times. This chain connects TRBV28 to TRBJ1-6; possibly TRBD1 for D (5 bases). Per germline, CDR1 MDHEN and CDR2 SYDVKM. Trimming took off 4 bases at V and 10 bases at J, with 14 bases between the two ends. This CDR3 has 14 amino acids. Written as DNA, the CDR3 is TGTGCCAGCAGTTGGGCAGGGTCAGGGTCACCCCTCCACTTT. Translation: CASSWAGSGSPLHF.

V and J are TRBV7-2 and TRBJ2-5, with 14 bases matching TRBD2. The CDR3 has 16 amino acids. V dropped 5 bases and J dropped 5; count of bases not matched to a gene: 7. CDR1 is SGHTA, CDR2 FQGNSA, per germline. As DNA, the CDR3 is TGTGCCAGCAGCCTAGGGACTAGCGGGAGTCGCGAGACCCAGTACTTC. Translated: CASSLGTSGSRETQYF.